The clone carrying this TCR beta chain was counted between two and nine times. The trim removed 0 bases at V and 6 bases at J, leaving 5 bases unmatched. The CDR3 has 15 amino acids. Germline assignment: CDR1 SGHRS and CDR2 YFSETQ. This sample is drawn from a study of cytomegalovirus exposure and HLA in healthy donors. With 60 Vbeta and 13 Jbeta primers, the PCR was carried out. Repertoires were generated with immunoSEQ multiplex PCR, while TCRdb's copy carries only in-frame clones and drops some. The sample lists around 140,000 clones, roughly four fifths occurring once. The sequenced material came from PBMCs. This chain joins TRBV5-1 and TRBJ2-2; 7 bases fit TRBD1. The sequence was collected from a young man in good health and CMV-seropositive. The CDR3 nucleotides are TGCGCCAGCAGCTTGGCCCAGGGGGTGGCCGGGGAGCTGTTTTTT. It encodes CASSLAQGVAGELFF.